A selection of T cell receptor beta chains follows, all from one sample in a study of T cells in Graves' hyperthyroidism and ophthalmopathy. TCRdb independently ran MiXCR on the multiplex PCR reads; one entry per CDR3 protein. The data hold approximately 700,000 distinct CDR3 sequences, with approximately 42% observed a single time. Sample: peripheral blood or thyroid tissue (not recorded which). The receptor source for this set is an adult man with Graves' disease, either hyperthyroidism or ophthalmopathy (not recorded which). CDR3s include the opening cysteine and the closing phenylalanine or tryptophan. The D gene is left open where the match is weak.

d_gene	len	v_gene	j_gene	CDR3aa
.	13	TRBV20-1	TRBJ2-7	CSAREIGDYEQYF
TRBD1	15	TRBV7-2	TRBJ1-2	CASSPKGQGNYGYTF
TRBD1	13	TRBV9	TRBJ1-1	CASSDEQGWDAFF
.	13	TRBV20-1	TRBJ1-4	CSATRATNEKLFF
TRBD2	16	TRBV2	TRBJ2-7	CASSGLAAELTYEQYF
.	12	TRBV29-1	TRBJ2-7	CSGGASSYEQYF
TRBD1	16	TRBV25-1	TRBJ2-7	CASSANDHRGSYEQYF
.	15	TRBV2	TRBJ1-3	CASSVGVTSGNTIYF
TRBD2	14	TRBV15	TRBJ2-7	CANLAAGGAYEQYF
.	12	TRBV9	TRBJ1-2	CASRQPNYGYTF
TRBD2	17	TRBV7-2	TRBJ2-7	CASRKQGASGSLYEQYF
TRBD1	16	TRBV19	TRBJ1-1	CASSPYRGRGNTEAFF
.	13	TRBV7-9	TRBJ1-2	CASSLGGGNGYTF
TRBD1	16	TRBV5-5	TRBJ2-5	CASSPTGGARQETQYF
TRBD1	15	TRBV5-6	TRBJ1-5	CASSLFAGGDQPQHF
.	14	TRBV10-2	TRBJ2-5	CASRSGASNQPQYF
.	17	TRBV5-5	TRBJ1-1	CASSLGQTGIVITEAFF
.	12	TRBV6-5	TRBJ2-7	CASRAVSDEQYF
.	15	TRBV7-2	TRBJ2-5	CASSLGSGRRETQYF
TRBD1	17	TRBV5-1	TRBJ1-5	CASSWGQPVGSNQPQHF
.	14	TRBV7-2	TRBJ1-1	CASSYIQGSTEAFF
TRBD1	14	TRBV5-8	TRBJ1-5	CASSSPGQPMPQHF
.	16	TRBV10-3	TRBJ1-5	CAISDSQTGGNQPQHF
.	11	TRBV29-1	TRBJ1-5	CSVGVTGPQHF
TRBD2	16	TRBV5-4	TRBJ2-5	CARSLEAGGAINAQYF
TRBD1	15	TRBV7-8	TRBJ1-5	CASSYTGQGGQPQHF
.	14	TRBV16	TRBJ1-1	CASSQPDLVSEAFF
TRBD1	13	TRBV3-1	TRBJ1-6	CASSSDRVAPLHF
.	13	TRBV19	TRBJ1-1	CASSFSGRAEAFF
TRBD1	15	TRBV10-3	TRBJ2-7	CAISETPSGGDEQYF
.	17	TRBV9	TRBJ2-5	CASSFGILPGRGETQYF
.	14	TRBV7-9	TRBJ1-1	CASSYSGSDTEAFF
TRBD1	16	TRBV7-8	TRBJ2-5	CASSLWQGASGETQYF
.	16	TRBV7-9	TRBJ1-1	CASSFGGLGVGTEAFF
.	17	TRBV11-2	TRBJ2-2	CASSQDQRRSTTGELFF
TRBD1	13	TRBV29-1	TRBJ1-3	CSATTGFGNTIYF
.	14	TRBV10-3	TRBJ1-2	CATAQGGVDYGYTF
.	14	TRBV20-1	TRBJ2-5	CSASRVPTGETQYF
.	16	TRBV7-2	TRBJ1-6	CASSFGIGNKDSPLHF
TRBD1	15	TRBV20-1	TRBJ1-5	CSARDTGQVNQPQHF
.	15	TRBV10-2	TRBJ1-6	CASSETGRGNSPLHF
.	18	TRBV7-2	TRBJ2-6	CASSQGETGSSGANVLTF
.	14	TRBV20-1	TRBJ2-5	CSARTPTRQETQYF
.	14	TRBV11-3	TRBJ1-6	CASSSGGNYSPLHF
.	13	TRBV7-8	TRBJ1-2	CASSLADFYGYTF
TRBD1	15	TRBV7-9	TRBJ2-2	CASSLQGAFGGELFF
TRBD1	15	TRBV12-3/TRBV12-4	TRBJ1-4	CASSLHRDSNEKLFF
TRBD1	14	TRBV10-3	TRBJ1-1	CASRSTGLDTEAFF
.	12	TRBV7-9	TRBJ2-5	CAISPGQETQYF
.	16	TRBV20-1	TRBJ2-5	CSARDHSPGTAETQYF
TRBD2	14	TRBV2	TRBJ2-3	CASKERGGTDTQYF
.	13	TRBV25-1	TRBJ1-1	CARVDGRYTEAFF
TRBD1	14	TRBV7-2	TRBJ1-2	CASSFARQGKGYTF
.	14	TRBV2	TRBJ1-2	CASSQAGQTYGYTF